The source of this T cell receptor (beta chain) is a study of control samples from healthy donors and cancer patients. Germline V gives CDR1 SGHRS, CDR2 YFSETQ. V was cut by 4 bases and J by 6 bases, with 16 bases left in between. This CDR3 has 15 residues. This table comes from immunoSEQ multiplex PCR, and its TCRdb copy is limited to in-frame clones, with some not included. The profile shows 99,000 or so clones, 83% of them singletons. The sample consisted of blood. The TCR sequence derives from a woman aged 45-59 years in good health. This chain joins TRBV5-1 and TRBJ2-2, with unresolved D. CDR3 amino acids: CASSPLVDQAGELFF. For the CDR3, the DNA is TGCGCCAGCAGCCCGCTGGTAGATCAGGCCGGGGAGCTGTTTTTT.